Below, 23 T cell receptor beta chains from the same sample are listed, as sequenced in a study of blood T cell repertoires in COVID-19 (TCRdb year 2020). The library came from the immunoSEQ multiplex PCR assay. Here the immuneACCESS table is served through TCRdb, limited to in-frame sequences with V and J called. Missing clones are a known gap in these copies; in checked studies unresolved V genes cover under half, and the rest lacks a known reason. The sample table holds just under 350,000 clones, of which more than 70% were seen once. 5.5% to 7.5% of the sample comes from the top ten. The sequenced sample consisted of peripheral blood. Source of these receptors: a woman aged 70 to 79 with COVID-19, enrolled during active disease.

The rearrangement joins TRBV18 to TRBJ1-1, with 8 bases fitting TRBD1. CDR3 length: 14 residues. The ends lost 8 bases at V and 0 bases at J; junction bases unmatched: 5. CDR1 is KGHSH and CDR2 is LQKENI in the germline V gene. DNA for the CDR3: TGTGCCAGCCGAGGACAGGGTATGAACACTGAAGCTTTCTTT. Translating it yields CASRGQGMNTEAFF. The full variable domain, rest sourced from reference TRBV18 and TRBJ1-1, is NAGVMQNPRHLVRRRGQEARLRCSPMKGHSHVYWYRQLPEEGLKFMVYLQKENIIDESGMPKERFSAEFPKEGPSILRIQQVVRGDSAAYFCASRGQGMNTEAFFGQGTRLTVV.

The chain couples TRBV18 to TRBJ1-2; D is perhaps TRBD1 (6 bases). The CDR3 is made up of 14 amino acids. Germline V gives CDR1 KGHSH, CDR2 LQKENI. Trimming removed 6 bases at V and 0 bases at J, with 11 bases between. The CDR3 loop is CASSPRDTNYGYTF. CDR3 nucleotide sequence: TGTGCCAGCTCGCCCCGGGACACTAACTATGGCTACACCTTC. Variable domain in full (rest from reference TRBV18 and TRBJ1-2): NAGVMQNPRHLVRRRGQEARLRCSPMKGHSHVYWYRQLPEEGLKFMVYLQKENIIDESGMPKERFSAEFPKEGPSILRIQQVVRGDSAAYFCASSPRDTNYGYTFGSGTRLTVV.

V gene TRBV5-8 combines with J gene TRBJ1-5; D is uncertain. The CDR3 has 16 amino acids. V dropped 5 bases and J dropped 0 bases, with 15 bases sitting between them. CDR1 is SGHTS, CDR2 YDEGEE, per germline. CDR3: CASRPGLEISNQPQHF. In nucleotides, the CDR3 is TGTGCCAGCAGACCCGGCCTGGAGATTAGCAATCAGCCCCAGCATTTT.

V and J are TRBV7-2 and TRBJ1-6; maybe TRBD1 (6 bases). Germline-derived CDR1 and CDR2 are SGHTA and FQGNSA. The CDR3 extends over 14 amino acids. The ends were cut back, 5 bases at V and 6 bases at J, with 11 bases in the middle. The CDR3 DNA sequence: TGTGCCAGCAGCCTACAGGGTGGTAATTCACCCCTCCACTTT. It codes for CASSLQGGNSPLHF.

As concerns this clone: Mismatch with germline at one junction end may stem from a read error. The V gene is TRBV29-1, the J gene TRBJ1-1, with 9 bases matching TRBD1. Looked up from germline, CDR1 is SQVTM and CDR2 is ANQGSEA. The CDR3 totals 12 residues. CDR3 protein: CSVSSLGQGEIF. CDR3 DNA: TGCAGCGTTTCCTCCCTGGGACAGGGCGAGATCTTT.

The chain combines TRBV2 with TRBJ2-2; D uncertain. This CDR3 has 14 amino acids. The V end was cut by 7 bases, the J end by 2 bases, with 11 bases between. CDR1 and CDR2 from the germline V gene are SNHLY and FYNNEI. The CDR3 reads CASNLVANTGELFF. CDR3 in DNA: TGTGCCAGCAACCTGGTGGCCAACACCGGGGAGCTGTTTTTT.

The J gene is TRBJ2-2, the V gene TRBV27, with D perhaps TRBD1 (5 bases). V lost 5 bases, J lost 5 bases, and 12 bases lay in between. Germline CDR1 is MNHEY and CDR2 is SMNVEV (reference sequence). This CDR3 is 14 amino acids long. DNA of the CDR3: TGTGCCAGCAGTCCACAGGTTATGACCGGGGAGCTGTTTTTT. Amino acid sequence: CASSPQVMTGELFF.

The gene calls are TRBV3-1 (or the pseudogene TRBV3-2) and TRBJ1-3; D might be TRBD1 (6 bases). The CDR3 is 14 residues long. Trimming removed 3 bases from V and 4 bases from J, with 10 bases in between. Per germline, CDR1 LGHDT and CDR2 YNNKEL (reference sequence). The CDR3 spells CASSQGAKGNTIYF. The CDR3 DNA sequence: TGTGCCAGCAGCCAGGGGGCGAAAGGAAACACCATATATTTT.

V is TRBV15 and J is TRBJ2-5; TRBD2 matches at 9 bases. J gave up 5 bases and V 0 bases, and 4 bases lay outside the gene matches. Germline CDR1 is LNHNV and CDR2 is YYDKDF (reference sequence). The length of the CDR3 is 15 residues. The CDR3 spells CATSREAGGRETQYF. CDR3 bases: TGTGCCACCAGCAGAGAAGCGGGGGGCCGGGAGACCCAGTACTTC.

This clone was seen a handful of times. The V call is TRBV6-5, the J call TRBJ2-7; weak D call: TRBD2 (5 bases). The CDR3 runs 12 residues. CDR1 MNHEY and CDR2 SVGAGI come from the germline V gene. Trimming left V 4 bases short and J 5 bases short, with 9 bases between. CDR3 sequence: CASSWGENEQYF. In nucleotides, the CDR3 is TGTGCCAGCAGTTGGGGAGAAAACGAGCAGTACTTC.

This clone was observed many times. The sample carries other DNA sequences with the same CDR3. This chain links TRBV6-4 with TRBJ2-3, with 10 bases that match TRBD2. Germline lookup yields CDR1 MRHNA and CDR2 SNTAGT. The V segment lost 6 bases and the J segment 3 bases; nucleotides outside the gene matches: 3. The CDR3 runs to 14 residues. The CDR3 sequence: CASSASGGTDTQYF. As DNA, the CDR3 is TGTGCCAGCAGCGCTAGCGGGGGTACAGATACGCAGTATTTT.

The table lists this clone with a count of one. This sequence joins TRBV22-1 and TRBJ2-5; TRBD1 reflects the table's D call only, with no check against the DNA. TRBV22-1 is marked as a pseudogene. The CDR3 is made up of 16 amino acids. The CDR3 DNA reads TGTCCTGGGAGCGCACGGGCCGCGACAGGGGGAGAGACCCAGTACTTC. It yields the protein CPGSARAATGGETQYF.

CDR3 DNA: TGTGCCATCAGTCTAGACGACAGCAATCAGCCCCAGCATTTT. Protein sequence: CAISLDDSNQPQHF. This chain uses TRBV10-3 with TRBJ1-5; no clear D gene. Germline CDR1 reads ENHRY; CDR2 reads SYGVKD. The germline V and J ends were trimmed by 5 bases and 1 base, with 9 bases remaining between them. The CDR3 is 14 amino acids.

V usage is TRBV24-1 and J usage is TRBJ2-2, with 9 positions matching TRBD1. This CDR3 comprises 18 residues. Germline V lookup: CDR1 KGHDR, CDR2 SFDVKD. Trimming at V came to 8 bases and at J to 3 bases, leaving 15 bases not matched to a gene. The CDR3 DNA follows: TGTGCCACCATCGCCCTGATCGGGACAGGGAGTGACACCGGGGAGCTGTTTTTT. This gives the protein CATIALIGTGSDTGELFF.

V usage is TRBV5-6 and J usage is TRBJ1-6, with D possibly matching TRBD1 (6 bases). The germline V and J ends were trimmed by 0 bases and 8 bases, with 9 bases remaining between them. The CDR3 length is 14 residues. The V gene's germline CDR1 is SGHDT and CDR2 YYEEEE. The DNA for the CDR3 is TGTGCCAGCAGCTTGGCAGGGGACGATTCACCCCTCCACTTT. Its protein is CASSLAGDDSPLHF.

J is TRBJ2-7 and V is TRBV19; D perhaps matches TRBD1 (6 bases). The CDR3 is 13 residues long. The germline V gene has CDR1 LNHDA and CDR2 SQIVND (reference sequence). V was clipped by 8 bases and J by 1 base, with 12 bases between them. The DNA of the CDR3 is TGTGCCAGTGGGGGTGGACAGTCCTACGAGCAGTACTTC. Translated: CASGGGQSYEQYF.

The chain carries TRBV27 and TRBJ1-5; TRBD1 might be the D (6 bases). CDR3 size: 16 residues. CDR1 and CDR2 (germline): MNHEY, SMNVEV (reference sequence). Trimming took off 2 bases at V and 6 bases at J, with 17 bases between the two ends. The CDR3 bases are TGTGCCAGCAGTTTAGTAGGAGGGGGGGTAGGTCAGCCCCAGCATTTT. Its protein product is CASSLVGGGVGQPQHF.

This chain links TRBV27 with TRBJ1-5; tentative D call: TRBD1 (5 bases). Per the germline V gene, CDR1 is MNHEY and CDR2 is SMNVEV (reference sequence). This CDR3 has 15 residues. Trimming shortened V by 6 bases and J by 1 base, and 13 bases separated the two germline ends. CDR3 coding DNA: TGTGCCAGCAGCCCCACGGGGGGGAGCAATCAGCCCCAGCATTTT. Protein: CASSPTGGSNQPQHF.

The chain links TRBV6-2 or TRBV6-3 to TRBJ1-5, with 7 positions matching TRBD1. Trimming took 6 bases from V and 2 from J; bases not matched to a gene: 1. Germline V CDR1 and CDR2: MNHEY, SVGEGT. The CDR3 runs 13 residues. DNA for the CDR3: TGTGCCAGCAGCGGGACAGGCAATCAGCCCCAGCATTTT. It yields the protein CASSGTGNQPQHF.

The V gene is TRBV3-1 (or the pseudogene TRBV3-2), the J gene TRBJ2-5, with a tentative D call TRBD2 (7 bases). Germline V gene sequence: CDR1 LGHDT, CDR2 YNNKEL (reference sequence). The CDR3 sequence is 14 residues long. Deletions cut 3 bases from V and 9 bases from J, with 17 bases between. Here the CDR3 reads CASSQVGGAGAQYF. For the CDR3, the DNA is TGTGCCAGCAGCCAGGTTGGGGGGGCGGGAGCCCAGTACTTC.

V gene TRBV19 combines with J gene TRBJ1-2, with D unclear. Between the trimmed V and J ends, which lost 1 base and 5 bases, there was a span of 11 bases. Per germline, CDR1 LNHDA and CDR2 SQIVND (reference sequence). CDR3 size: 14 residues. The CDR3: CASSIGLGVYGYTF. The DNA for the CDR3 is TGTGCCAGTAGTATAGGCCTTGGAGTGTATGGCTACACCTTC.

In this sample, this clone turned up a few times. The chain has TRBV6-6 and TRBJ1-4; D call uncertain. The V end was cut by 7 bases, the J end by 4 bases, with 16 bases between. CDR1 and CDR2 (germline): MNHNY, SVGAGI (reference sequence). The CDR3 length is 15 residues. CDR3 nucleotide sequence: TGTGCCAGCACTTCCGGAACGCGGGATAATGAAAAACTGTTTTTT. This translates into CASTSGTRDNEKLFF.

The J gene is TRBJ1-2, the V gene TRBV30; D unresolved. The CDR3 length is 13 residues. The germline V gene encodes CDR1 GTSNPN and CDR2 SVGIG (reference sequence). Trimming pared 7 bases from V and 2 bases from J, leaving 14 bases between. Here the CDR3 DNA reads TGTGCCTCATCCGAGGGCCAAAACTATGGCTACACCTTC. Protein: CASSEGQNYGYTF.